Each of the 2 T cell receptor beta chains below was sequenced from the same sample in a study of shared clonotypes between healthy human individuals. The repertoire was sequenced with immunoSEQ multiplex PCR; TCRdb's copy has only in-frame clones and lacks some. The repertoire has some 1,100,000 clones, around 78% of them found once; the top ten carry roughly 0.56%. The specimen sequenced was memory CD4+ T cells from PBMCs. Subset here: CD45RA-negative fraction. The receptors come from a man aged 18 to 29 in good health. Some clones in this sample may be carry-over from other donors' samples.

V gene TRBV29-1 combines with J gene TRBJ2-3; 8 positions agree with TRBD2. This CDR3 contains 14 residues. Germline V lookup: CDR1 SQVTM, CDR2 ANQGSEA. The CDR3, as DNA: TGCAACATCGGGGGGGCGGGAGTAGGCGATACGCAGTATTTT. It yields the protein CNIGGAGVGDTQYF.

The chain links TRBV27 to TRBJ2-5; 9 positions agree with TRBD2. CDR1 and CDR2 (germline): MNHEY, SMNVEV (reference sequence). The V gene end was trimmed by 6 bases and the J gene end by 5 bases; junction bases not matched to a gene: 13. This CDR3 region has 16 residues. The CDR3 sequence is CASRPRAGGPRETQYF. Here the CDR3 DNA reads TGTGCCAGCAGGCCTCGCGCGGGAGGGCCTCGGGAGACCCAGTACTTC.